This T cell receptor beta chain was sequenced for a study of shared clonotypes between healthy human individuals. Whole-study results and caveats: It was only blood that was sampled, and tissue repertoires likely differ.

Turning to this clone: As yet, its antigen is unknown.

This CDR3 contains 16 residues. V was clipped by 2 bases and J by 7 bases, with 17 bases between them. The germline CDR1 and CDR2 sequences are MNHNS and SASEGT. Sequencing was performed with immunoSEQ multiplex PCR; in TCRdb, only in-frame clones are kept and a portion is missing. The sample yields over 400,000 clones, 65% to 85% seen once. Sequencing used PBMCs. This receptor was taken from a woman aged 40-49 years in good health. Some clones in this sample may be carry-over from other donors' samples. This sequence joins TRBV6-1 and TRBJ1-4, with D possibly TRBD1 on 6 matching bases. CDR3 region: CASSESVWGGGEKLFF. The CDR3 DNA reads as TGTGCCAGCAGTGAATCGGTCTGGGGGGGCGGTGAAAAACTGTTTTTT.